Listed below are T cell receptor beta chains from one sample, sequenced in a study of blood T cell repertoires in COVID-19. Using immunoSEQ multiplex PCR, the repertoire was profiled, and TCRdb retains in-frame clones only, with some absent. Among 75,000 to 100,000 clones listed, about nine tenths were seen once. Sample: peripheral blood. These TCRs come from a woman of 80 years or more with acute or convalescent COVID-19. Each CDR3 is given with its conserved first and last residue. The D gene is left open where the match is weak. Clone size appears in some rows only: once, few, many, or a class for an expanded clone.

clone_size	v_call	j_call	cdr3_length	d_call	cdr3_aa	cdr3_nt
NA	TRBV4-1	TRBJ2-7	17	NA	CASSQGLERAFSYEQYF	TGCGCCAGCAGCCAAGGGTTAGAGCGGGCCTTCTCCTACGAGCAGTACTTC
NA	TRBV7-6	TRBJ2-2	15	TRBD1	CASSPQGAETGELFF	TGTGCCAGCAGCCCGCAGGGGGCTGAAACCGGGGAGCTGTTTTTT
NA	TRBV10-3	TRBJ2-7	15	NA	CAISESSGAAYEQYF	TGTGCCATCAGTGAGTCTTCGGGAGCCGCCTACGAGCAGTACTTC
NA	TRBV5-1	TRBJ1-1	14	NA	CASSLAGMRDEAFF	TGCGCCAGCAGCTTGGCCGGGATGAGGGATGAAGCTTTCTTT
NA	TRBV9	TRBJ1-5	13	NA	CASSGSVNQPQHF	TGTGCCAGCAGCGGAAGCGTGAATCAGCCCCAGCATTTT
NA	TRBV5-1	TRBJ2-7	12	NA	CASRRDSYEQYF	TGCGCCAGCAGGCGGGACAGCTACGAGCAGTACTTC
NA	TRBV7-6	TRBJ2-5	16	TRBD2	CASSSPASGREETQYF	TGTGCCAGCAGCTCCCCTGCTAGCGGGAGGGAGGAGACCCAGTACTTC
NA	TRBV19	TRBJ1-2	13	NA	CASSIKETAGYTF	TGTGCCAGTAGTATCAAGGAGACAGCAGGCTACACCTTC
NA	TRBV19	TRBJ2-2	18	TRBD2	CASSIGSQRGVLTGELFF	TGTGCCAGTAGTATAGGAAGCCAGCGGGGGGTCCTAACCGGGGAGCTGTTTTTT
NA	TRBV7-2	TRBJ1-2	16	TRBD1	CASSLFRVRQGAGYTF	TGTGCCAGCAGCTTATTTCGCGTGCGACAGGGGGCGGGCTACACCTTC
once	TRBV11-3	TRBJ2-2	18	NA	CASSLVVGRGSNTGELFF	TGTGCCAGCAGCTTAGTAGTCGGTAGGGGGTCAAACACCGGGGAGCTGTTTTTT
NA	TRBV4-1	TRBJ1-5	15	NA	CASSPPGQEGQPQHF	TGCGCCAGCAGCCCTCCGGGTCAAGAAGGACAGCCCCAGCATTTT
once	TRBV5-1	TRBJ2-1	14	NA	CASSFTPEVGEQFF	TGCGCCAGCAGCTTCACGCCCGAGGTAGGTGAGCAGTTCTTC
NA	TRBV24-1	TRBJ2-3	14	NA	CATSVGSGDDTQYF	TGTGCCACCAGTGTGGGCTCCGGTGATGATACGCAGTATTTT
once	TRBV9	TRBJ2-1	13	NA	CASSVGTIGEQFF	TGTGCCAGCAGCGTAGGGACAATCGGTGAGCAGTTCTTC
NA	TRBV27	TRBJ1-1	17	TRBD1	CASSLRLGTVKNTEAFF	TGTGCCAGCAGTTTAAGACTCGGGACAGTGAAGAACACTGAAGCTTTCTTT
NA	TRBV3-1/TRBV3-2	TRBJ1-3	17	NA	CASSQADIRLSGNTIYF	TGTGCCAGCAGCCAAGCCGACATTCGCCTCTCTGGAAACACCATATATTTT
NA	TRBV7-9	TRBJ1-1	14	NA	CASSPPGGRTEAFF	TGTGCCAGCAGCCCCCCTGGGGGGAGGACTGAAGCTTTCTTT
NA	TRBV6-5	TRBJ2-7	14	TRBD1	CASSLGQGVYEQYF	TGTGCCAGCAGTTTGGGACAGGGAGTCTACGAGCAGTACTTC
NA	TRBV21-1	TRBJ2-3	16	NA	CASSKALAGTTDTQYF	TGTGCCAGCAGCAAAGCTCTAGCGGGAACCACAGATACGCAGTATTTT
NA	TRBV2	TRBJ2-3	15	TRBD1	CASSPGTGQWDTQYF	TGTGCCAGCAGCCCTGGGACAGGGCAATGGGATACGCAGTATTTT
NA	TRBV6-4	TRBJ2-3	18	TRBD2	CASSDPGLASPVVDTQYF	TGTGCCAGCAGTGACCCGGGACTAGCGAGCCCGGTAGTGGATACGCAGTATTTT
NA	TRBV7-9	TRBJ1-1	14	NA	CASSFQHSGTEAFF	TGTGCCAGCAGCTTCCAACATTCGGGCACTGAAGCTTTCTTT
NA	TRBV11-2	TRBJ2-2	14	NA	CASSLERGTGELFF	TGTGCCAGCAGCTTAGAGCGGGGCACCGGGGAGCTGTTTTTT
NA	TRBV9	TRBJ2-1	17	TRBD2	CASSGLAGGPRQWEQFF	TGTGCCAGCTCGGGACTAGCGGGAGGCCCCCGACAATGGGAGCAGTTCTTC
NA	TRBV28	TRBJ1-5	14	NA	CASSLQGWRQPQHF	TGTGCCAGCAGTCTACAGGGCTGGCGGCAGCCCCAGCATTTT
NA	TRBV4-1	TRBJ1-2	16	NA	CASSKEARYSNYGYTF	TGCGCCAGCAGCAAAGAGGCACGATACAGTAACTATGGCTACACCTTC
NA	TRBV19	TRBJ1-5	15	NA	CASSITDYSNQPQHF	TGTGCCAGTAGTATAACAGATTATAGCAATCAGCCCCAGCATTTT
NA	TRBV2	TRBJ2-2	15	TRBD1	CASSPGQGWKWELFF	TGTGCCAGCAGTCCGGGACAGGGATGGAAATGGGAGCTGTTTTTT
NA	TRBV5-1	TRBJ1-3	16	NA	CASSDDRSSSGNTIYF	TGCGCCAGCAGCGATGACAGGTCGAGCTCTGGAAACACCATATATTTT
once	TRBV6-6	TRBJ2-1	15	NA	CASSAVGRGVNEQFF	TGTGCCAGCAGCGCGGTCGGCAGGGGAGTCAATGAGCAGTTCTTC
NA	TRBV5-8	TRBJ2-2	17	TRBD1	CASSLARTGWGTGELFF	TGTGCCAGCAGCTTGGCCAGGACAGGTTGGGGCACCGGGGAGCTGTTTTTT
NA	TRBV6-5	TRBJ2-7	13	NA	CASSLTGTPEQYF	TGTGCCAGCAGTTTAACAGGGACACCCGAGCAGTACTTC
NA	TRBV27	TRBJ1-2	15	NA	CASARGGPVNYGYTF	TGTGCCAGCGCGAGGGGGGGACCTGTTAACTATGGCTACACCTTC
NA	TRBV14	TRBJ1-2	14	NA	CASSQDLGVDGYTF	TGTGCCAGCAGCCAAGACCTCGGGGTGGATGGCTACACCTTC
few	TRBV28	TRBJ2-1	14	TRBD1	CASSRGPSYNEQFF	TGTGCCAGCAGTAGGGGGCCCTCCTACAATGAGCAGTTCTTC
NA	TRBV11-2	TRBJ1-3	15	NA	CASSPPGGRGNTIYF	TGTGCCAGCAGCCCCCCGGGGGGGAGAGGAAACACCATATATTTT
NA	TRBV2	TRBJ2-4	19	TRBD2	CASRGGTSGRAFAKNIQYF	TGTGCCAGCAGGGGGGGGACTAGCGGGAGGGCCTTTGCCAAAAACATTCAGTACTTC
NA	TRBV2	TRBJ1-1	15	NA	CASTISGSVNTEAFF	TGTGCCAGCACTATTTCGGGATCAGTGAACACTGAAGCTTTCTTT
NA	TRBV19	TRBJ2-2	13	NA	CASSFRGTGELFF	TGTGCCAGTAGTTTCAGGGGAACCGGGGAGCTGTTTTTT
NA	TRBV30	TRBJ1-1	17	NA	CAWSVPPRGRLNTEAFF	TGTGCCTGGAGTGTACCCCCCCGGGGGAGGTTGAACACTGAAGCTTTCTTT
NA	TRBV7-2	TRBJ1-5	15	NA	CASSLTVTRDQPQHF	TGTGCCAGCAGCTTGACAGTAACAAGGGATCAGCCCCAGCATTTT
NA	TRBV6-1	TRBJ1-2	14	NA	CASSEAGADYGYTF	TGTGCCAGCAGTGAAGCGGGGGCGGACTATGGCTACACCTTC
NA	TRBV5-1	TRBJ1-2	14	TRBD1	CASSLYSGTEGYTF	TGCGCCAGCAGCTTGTATTCCGGGACAGAGGGCTACACCTTC
NA	TRBV5-1	TRBJ2-3	15	NA	CASSYPTGNPDTQYF	TGCGCCAGCAGCTACCCTACAGGGAACCCAGATACGCAGTATTTT
few	TRBV12-3/TRBV12-4	TRBJ2-2	13	NA	CASSLRETGELFF	TGTGCCAGCAGTTTGAGGGAAACCGGGGAGCTGTTTTTT